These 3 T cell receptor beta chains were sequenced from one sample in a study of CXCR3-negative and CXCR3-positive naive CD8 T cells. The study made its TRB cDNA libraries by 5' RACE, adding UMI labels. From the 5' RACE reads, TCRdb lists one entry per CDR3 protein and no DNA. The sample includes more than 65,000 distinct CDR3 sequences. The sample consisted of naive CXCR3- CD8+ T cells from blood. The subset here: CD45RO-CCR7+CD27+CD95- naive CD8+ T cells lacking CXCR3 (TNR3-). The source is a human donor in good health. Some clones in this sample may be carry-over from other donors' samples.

CDR3 amino acids: CASSQDREGYGYTF. The chain couples TRBV4-3 to TRBJ1-2. Germline-derived CDR1 and CDR2 are LGHNA and YSLEER. The CDR3 extends over 14 amino acids.

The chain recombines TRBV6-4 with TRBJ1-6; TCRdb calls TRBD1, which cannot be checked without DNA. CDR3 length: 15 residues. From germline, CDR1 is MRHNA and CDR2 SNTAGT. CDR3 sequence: CASSGDNSGNSPLHF.

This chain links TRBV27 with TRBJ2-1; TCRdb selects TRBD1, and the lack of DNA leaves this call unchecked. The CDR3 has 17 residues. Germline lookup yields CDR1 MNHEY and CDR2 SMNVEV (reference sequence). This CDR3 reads CASKFHAGQETGNEQFF.